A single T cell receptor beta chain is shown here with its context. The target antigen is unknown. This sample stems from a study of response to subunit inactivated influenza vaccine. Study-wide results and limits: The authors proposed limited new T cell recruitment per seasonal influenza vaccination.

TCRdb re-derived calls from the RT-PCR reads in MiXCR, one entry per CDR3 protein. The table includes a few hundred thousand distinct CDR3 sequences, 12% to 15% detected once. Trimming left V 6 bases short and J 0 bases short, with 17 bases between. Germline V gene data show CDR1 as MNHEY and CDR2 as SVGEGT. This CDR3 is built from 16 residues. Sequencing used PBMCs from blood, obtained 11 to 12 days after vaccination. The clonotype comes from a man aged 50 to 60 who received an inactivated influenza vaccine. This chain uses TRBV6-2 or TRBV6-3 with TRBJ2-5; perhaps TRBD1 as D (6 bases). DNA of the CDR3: TGTGCCAGCAGACAAGGGACAACCTGGTACCAAGAGACCCAGTACTTC. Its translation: CASRQGTTWYQETQYF.